This TCR beta chain emerged from a study of PD-L1 blockade in urothelial cancer. For the study at large: From about 2014, patients received atezolizumab, given as 1,200 mg intravenously every 3 weeks. Between 0 and 3 chemotherapy regimens preceded treatment for each patient. It was at 3 weeks (second dose) and 6 weeks after treatment start that blood was analyzed. Blood gave a median around 150,000 T cells.

Assay used: immunoSEQ multiplex PCR; TCRdb lists only in-frame clones, some missing. The sample carries approximately 51,000 clones, approximately 83% recorded once. This CDR3 spans 13 amino acids. Germline-derived CDR1 and CDR2 are LNHNV and YYDKDF (reference sequence). V dropped 0 bases and J dropped 3 bases, with 6 bases sitting between them. This receptor was taken from a man aged 55 to 69 with urothelial cancer. The chain has TRBV15 and TRBJ2-7, with D perhaps matching TRBD2 (6 bases). Sample: PBMCs, taken around atezolizumab (anti-PD-L1) treatment. The CDR3 region is CATSREGGYEQYF. In DNA, the CDR3 is TGTGCCACCAGCAGAGAGGGGGGCTACGAGCAGTACTTC. Based on the CDR3 plus reference TRBV15 and TRBJ2-7, the full variable domain is DAMVIQNPRYQVTQFGKPVTLSCSQTLNHNVMYWYQQKSSQAPKLLFHYYDKDFNNEADTPDNFQSRRPNTSFCFLDIRSPGLGDTAMYLCATSREGGYEQYFGPGTRLTVT.